A selection of T cell receptor beta chains follows, all from one sample in a study of response to subunit inactivated influenza vaccine. TCRdb itself ran the RT-PCR reads through MiXCR, one entry per CDR3 protein. The sample carries fewer than 800,000 distinct CDR3 sequences, approximately 14% recorded once. Specimen: PBMCs from blood, collected 12 days after vaccination. The receptors derive from a man aged 50 to 60 who received an inactivated influenza vaccine. Both conserved end residues are part of each CDR3. Fields, in order: V gene, J gene, clone size, D gene, CDR3 protein, CDR3 DNA. The D gene is left open where the match is weak. Size tells how often a clone was seen (once, few, many) or the class of an expanded clone, and some rows leave it out.

v_gene: TRBV4-1
j_gene: TRBJ1-1
abundance: few
d_gene: NA
CDR3aa: CASSPEATNTEAFF
CDR3nt: TGCGCCAGCAGCCCGGAGGCGACGAACACTGAAGCTTTCTTT

v_gene: TRBV5-1
j_gene: TRBJ2-5
abundance: few
d_gene: NA
CDR3aa: CASSIASETQYF
CDR3nt: TGCGCCAGCAGCATAGCGTCGGAGACCCAGTACTTC

v_gene: TRBV7-2
j_gene: TRBJ2-2
abundance: few
d_gene: NA
CDR3aa: CASGRLGPGELFF
CDR3nt: TGTGCCAGCGGGCGACTAGGTCCCGGGGAGCTGTTTTTT

v_gene: TRBV7-8
j_gene: TRBJ2-3
abundance: few
d_gene: TRBD2
CDR3aa: CASSLESSGNTDTQYF
CDR3nt: TGTGCCAGCAGCTTAGAGAGTAGCGGGAACACAGATACGCAGTATTTT

v_gene: TRBV7-2
j_gene: TRBJ2-5
abundance: many
d_gene: TRBD2
CDR3aa: CASSLKGRGSWETQYF
CDR3nt: TGTGCCAGCAGCTTAAAAGGGAGGGGTTCGTGGGAGACCCAGTACTTC

v_gene: TRBV6-5
j_gene: TRBJ1-6
abundance: NA
d_gene: TRBD1
CDR3aa: CASSYSQGRSSPLHF
CDR3nt: TGTGCCAGCAGTTACTCACAGGGGCGAAGCTCACCCCTCCACTTT

v_gene: TRBV6-2/TRBV6-3
j_gene: TRBJ2-1
abundance: NA
d_gene: NA
CDR3aa: CASSNLGGRNEQFF
CDR3nt: TGTGCCAGCAGTAACCTCGGGGGGCGGAATGAGCAGTTCTTC

v_gene: TRBV7-9
j_gene: TRBJ2-3
abundance: few
d_gene: NA
CDR3aa: CASSPKHRVGDTQYF
CDR3nt: TGTGCCAGCAGCCCCAAACACAGGGTAGGAGATACGCAGTATTTT

v_gene: TRBV12-3/TRBV12-4
j_gene: TRBJ2-6
abundance: NA
d_gene: TRBD1
CDR3aa: CASSLDRVGANVLTF
CDR3nt: TGTGCCAGCAGCCTCGACAGGGTCGGGGCCAACGTCCTGACTTTC

v_gene: TRBV5-1
j_gene: TRBJ1-1
abundance: NA
d_gene: NA
CDR3aa: CASSLHAEAFF
CDR3nt: TGCGCCAGCAGCTTGCACGCTGAAGCTTTCTTT

v_gene: TRBV6-2/TRBV6-3
j_gene: TRBJ2-3
abundance: few
d_gene: TRBD2
CDR3aa: CASSYVAGASTDTQYF
CDR3nt: TGTGCCAGCAGTTACGTAGCGGGAGCGAGCACAGATACGCAGTATTTT

v_gene: TRBV25-1
j_gene: TRBJ2-5
abundance: many
d_gene: NA
CDR3aa: CASSELAGAQETQYF
CDR3nt: TGTGCCAGCAGTGAACTCGCGGGGGCCCAAGAGACCCAGTACTTC

v_gene: TRBV12-3/TRBV12-4
j_gene: TRBJ2-2
abundance: few
d_gene: NA
CDR3aa: CASRIDIGELFF
CDR3nt: TGTGCCAGCAGAATAGATATCGGGGAGCTGTTTTTT

v_gene: TRBV29-1
j_gene: TRBJ2-1
abundance: many
d_gene: NA
CDR3aa: CSVPREPVSYNEQFF
CDR3nt: TGCAGCGTTCCCAGGGAGCCTGTCTCCTACAATGAGCAGTTCTTC

v_gene: TRBV5-6
j_gene: TRBJ1-1
abundance: NA
d_gene: NA
CDR3aa: CASSWSMNSEAFF
CDR3nt: TGTGCCAGCAGCTGGTCAATGAACAGTGAAGCTTTCTTT

v_gene: TRBV5-1
j_gene: TRBJ2-2
abundance: few
d_gene: NA
CDR3aa: CASSLVVMNTGELFF
CDR3nt: TGCGCCAGCAGCTTGGTCGTAATGAACACCGGGGAGCTGTTTTTT

v_gene: TRBV6-1
j_gene: TRBJ2-1
abundance: few
d_gene: NA
CDR3aa: CASTTRGLGSYNEQFF
CDR3nt: TGTGCCAGCACCACGAGGGGTTTGGGCTCCTACAATGAGCAGTTCTTC

v_gene: TRBV14
j_gene: TRBJ2-1
abundance: few
d_gene: TRBD2
CDR3aa: CASSLTSGSLNEQFF
CDR3nt: TGTGCCAGCAGCCTGACTAGCGGGAGTCTAAATGAGCAGTTCTTC

v_gene: TRBV6-2/TRBV6-3
j_gene: TRBJ1-5
abundance: few
d_gene: NA
CDR3aa: CASTQYGEPQHF
CDR3nt: TGTGCCAGCACCCAATACGGGGAACCCCAGCATTTT

v_gene: TRBV12-3/TRBV12-4
j_gene: TRBJ1-5
abundance: few
d_gene: TRBD1
CDR3aa: CASSRTGTGHQPQHF
CDR3nt: TGTGCCAGCAGTCGAACCGGGACAGGGCATCAGCCCCAGCATTTT

v_gene: TRBV7-9
j_gene: TRBJ2-5
abundance: once
d_gene: TRBD2
CDR3aa: CASSLIGGRAWQETQYF
CDR3nt: TGTGCCAGCAGCTTAATTGGCGGGAGGGCCTGGCAAGAGACCCAGTACTTC

v_gene: TRBV11-2
j_gene: TRBJ1-3
abundance: few
d_gene: NA
CDR3aa: CASSLVVGGNTIYF
CDR3nt: TGTGCCAGCAGCTTAGTCGTAGGTGGAAACACCATATATTTT

v_gene: TRBV7-2
j_gene: TRBJ2-3
abundance: NA
d_gene: TRBD1
CDR3aa: CASSIRDSYTDTQYF
CDR3nt: TGTGCCAGCAGCATACGGGACAGCTACACAGATACGCAGTATTTT

v_gene: TRBV5-1
j_gene: TRBJ2-3
abundance: NA
d_gene: NA
CDR3aa: CASSQVAASTDTQYF
CDR3nt: TGCGCCAGCAGTCAGGTAGCCGCTAGCACAGATACGCAGTATTTT

v_gene: TRBV11-1
j_gene: TRBJ2-3
abundance: NA
d_gene: NA
CDR3aa: CASTGGGADTQYF
CDR3nt: TGTGCCAGCACGGGCGGGGGCGCAGATACGCAGTATTTT

v_gene: TRBV5-6
j_gene: TRBJ2-2
abundance: many
d_gene: NA
CDR3aa: CASSLGLTNTGELFF
CDR3nt: TGTGCCAGCAGCTTAGGACTTACGAACACCGGGGAGCTGTTTTTT

v_gene: TRBV3-1
j_gene: TRBJ2-1
abundance: many
d_gene: NA
CDR3aa: CASSQIDEQFF
CDR3nt: TGTGCCAGCAGCCAAATTGATGAGCAGTTCTTC

v_gene: TRBV25-1
j_gene: TRBJ1-4
abundance: NA
d_gene: NA
CDR3aa: CASSAAGGQEKLFF
CDR3nt: TGTGCCAGCAGTGCGGCGGGAGGGCAAGAAAAACTGTTTTTT

v_gene: TRBV2
j_gene: TRBJ2-2
abundance: NA
d_gene: TRBD2
CDR3aa: CASRRLAGRTGELFF
CDR3nt: TGTGCCAGCAGGAGACTAGCGGGGCGCACCGGGGAGCTGTTTTTT

v_gene: TRBV29-1
j_gene: TRBJ2-7
abundance: many
d_gene: TRBD1
CDR3aa: CSASGQGTYEQYF
CDR3nt: TGCAGCGCCTCTGGACAGGGAACCTACGAGCAGTACTTC

v_gene: TRBV5-5
j_gene: TRBJ2-7
abundance: NA
d_gene: TRBD1
CDR3aa: CASGRDRGTYEQYF
CDR3nt: TGTGCCAGCGGGAGGGACAGGGGAACCTACGAGCAGTACTTC

v_gene: TRBV20-1
j_gene: TRBJ1-5
abundance: NA
d_gene: TRBD1
CDR3aa: CSAGGFGQGSTPQHF
CDR3nt: TGCAGTGCTGGGGGGTTCGGACAGGGGAGTACACCCCAGCATTTT

v_gene: TRBV6-5
j_gene: TRBJ2-1
abundance: many
d_gene: NA
CDR3aa: CASSLFPVDFSGFTEQFF
CDR3nt: TGTGCCAGCAGTTTATTTCCGGTGGACTTTAGTGGCTTCACTGAGCAGTTCTTC

v_gene: TRBV15
j_gene: TRBJ1-4
abundance: many
d_gene: NA
CDR3aa: CATSRPSEGGSAKLFF
CDR3nt: TGTGCCACCAGCAGACCCTCGGAGGGGGGTTCGGCGAAACTGTTTTTT

v_gene: TRBV20-1
j_gene: TRBJ2-1
abundance: few
d_gene: NA
CDR3aa: CSARDQRVGSENEQFF
CDR3nt: TGCAGTGCTAGAGATCAGAGGGTTGGAAGCGAGAATGAGCAGTTCTTC

v_gene: TRBV6-5
j_gene: TRBJ2-1
abundance: few
d_gene: TRBD2
CDR3aa: CASSYTSGSNSYNEQFF
CDR3nt: TGTGCCAGCAGTTATACTAGCGGGAGTAATAGCTACAATGAGCAGTTCTTC

v_gene: TRBV12-3/TRBV12-4
j_gene: TRBJ2-7
abundance: few
d_gene: TRBD1
CDR3aa: CASSLAQGDRGADEQYF
CDR3nt: TGTGCCAGCAGTTTAGCGCAAGGGGACAGGGGGGCGGACGAGCAGTACTTC

v_gene: TRBV27
j_gene: TRBJ2-7
abundance: few
d_gene: TRBD1
CDR3aa: CASSLTGTGTGAYEQYF
CDR3nt: TGTGCCAGCAGTTTAACGGGGACCGGGACAGGGGCGTACGAGCAGTACTTC

v_gene: TRBV19
j_gene: TRBJ1-4
abundance: NA
d_gene: NA
CDR3aa: CASTTGTNEKLFF
CDR3nt: TGTGCCAGTACCACCGGGACTAATGAAAAACTGTTTTTT

v_gene: TRBV12-3/TRBV12-4
j_gene: TRBJ2-5
abundance: NA
d_gene: TRBD1
CDR3aa: CASSPTQGGTQYF
CDR3nt: TGTGCCAGCAGTCCCACACAGGGGGGAACCCAGTACTTC

v_gene: TRBV7-2
j_gene: TRBJ2-5
abundance: few
d_gene: TRBD1
CDR3aa: CASSSALDRGLRETQYF
CDR3nt: TGTGCCAGCAGCTCAGCACTAGACAGGGGGCTCCGGGAGACCCAGTACTTC

v_gene: TRBV28
j_gene: TRBJ2-1
abundance: NA
d_gene: NA
CDR3aa: CASTHGGLINEQFF
CDR3nt: TGTGCCAGTACACACGGCGGATTGATCAATGAGCAGTTCTTC

v_gene: TRBV29-1
j_gene: TRBJ1-1
abundance: few
d_gene: NA
CDR3aa: CSVEGNVNTEAFF
CDR3nt: TGCAGCGTTGAGGGTAATGTCAATACTGAAGCTTTCTTT

v_gene: TRBV25-1
j_gene: TRBJ2-3
abundance: many
d_gene: NA
CDR3aa: CASSEADTQYF
CDR3nt: TGTGCCAGCAGTGAAGCAGATACGCAGTATTTT

v_gene: TRBV7-2
j_gene: TRBJ2-7
abundance: few
d_gene: TRBD1
CDR3aa: CASSLDRGQAPYEQYF
CDR3nt: TGTGCCAGCAGCTTAGACAGGGGGCAAGCTCCCTACGAGCAGTACTTC

v_gene: TRBV5-1
j_gene: TRBJ1-1
abundance: NA
d_gene: NA
CDR3aa: CASSFVSTVMNTEAFF
CDR3nt: TGCGCCAGCAGCTTCGTCTCGACAGTGATGAACACTGAAGCTTTCTTT

v_gene: TRBV7-9
j_gene: TRBJ2-7
abundance: few
d_gene: TRBD2
CDR3aa: CASSLVTSVAYEQYF
CDR3nt: TGTGCCAGCAGCTTAGTGACTAGCGTGGCCTACGAGCAGTACTTC

v_gene: TRBV7-2
j_gene: TRBJ2-7
abundance: NA
d_gene: NA
CDR3aa: CASSRTVSGSYEQYF
CDR3nt: TGTGCCAGCAGCCGGACAGTCTCTGGCTCCTACGAGCAGTACTTC

v_gene: TRBV15
j_gene: TRBJ2-1
abundance: few
d_gene: TRBD2
CDR3aa: CATSLVSGESFF
CDR3nt: TGTGCCACCAGCCTCGTTAGCGGGGAATCGTTCTTC

v_gene: TRBV20-1
j_gene: TRBJ2-1
abundance: NA
d_gene: NA
CDR3aa: CSATPPSEREQFF
CDR3nt: TGCAGTGCTACCCCCCCCTCGGAGCGTGAGCAGTTCTTC